Following are 19 T cell receptor beta chains from one sample sequenced in a study of blood T cell repertoires in COVID-19. Using immunoSEQ multiplex PCR, the repertoire was profiled, and TCRdb retains in-frame clones only, with some absent. The sample lists about 520,000 clones, approximately 85% occurring once. The sequencing input was peripheral blood. Every receptor here comes from a human donor in a cohort sampled during active COVID-19.

The chain employs TRBV4-3 and TRBJ2-5, with D perhaps TRBD2 (5 bases). The germline V gene has CDR1 LGHNA and CDR2 YSLEER. The CDR3 contains 17 residues. Trimming stripped 1 base from V and 2 bases from J, with 17 bases between. CDR3 region: CASSQGRLAGVQETQYF. The CDR3 region has the DNA TGCGCCAGCAGCCAAGGCCGCCTAGCTGGGGTGCAAGAGACCCAGTACTTC.

CDR3 DNA sequence: TGTGCCAGCGGAAATAACTACAGGAATGGCTACACCTTC. Translating it yields CASGNNYRNGYTF. The chain combines TRBV28 with TRBJ1-2; tentative D call: TRBD1 (5 bases). Germline V gene data show CDR1 as MDHEN and CDR2 as SYDVKM. V was cut by 8 bases and J by 6 bases, with 16 bases left in between. This CDR3 region has 13 residues.

This clone was seen a single time. This chain uses TRBV6-6 with TRBJ1-4, with 8 bases that match TRBD1. CDR1 and CDR2 from the germline V gene are MNHNY and SVGAGI (reference sequence). The CDR3 extends over 16 amino acids. The ends lost 6 bases at V and 7 bases at J; junction bases unmatched: 13. The chain's CDR3 is CASSPLDRGRGEKLFF. The CDR3 bases are TGTGCCAGCAGCCCACTAGACAGGGGCAGGGGTGAAAAACTGTTTTTT.

In this sample, this clone turned up a few times. This chain links TRBV7-2 with TRBJ2-3; perhaps TRBD1 as D (5 bases). The CDR3 sequence is 14 residues long. CDR1 is SGHTA and CDR2 is FQGNSA in the germline V gene. Trimming removed 1 base from V and 4 bases from J, with 9 bases in between. CDR3 nucleotide sequence: TGTGCCAGCAGCTTAGATATCAGGGCAGATACGCAGTATTTT. This translates into CASSLDIRADTQYF.

The rearrangement joins TRBV28 to TRBJ1-1; perhaps TRBD1 as D (5 bases). The germline V gene has CDR1 MDHEN and CDR2 SYDVKM. With 4 bases removed from V and 5 bases from J, the gap between germline ends came to 11 bases. The CDR3 extends over 13 amino acids. As DNA, the CDR3 is TGTGCCAGCAGTTCGGGGGGTGGAACTGAAGCTTTCTTT. Translation gives CASSSGGGTEAFF.

CDR3 nucleotide sequence: TGTGCCAGCTCACCAATCGGACAGGGGGTAAACTACGAGCAGTACTTC. Amino acid sequence: CASSPIGQGVNYEQYF. The genes are TRBV18 and TRBJ2-7, with 10 nucleotides matching TRBD1. Germline V gene data show CDR1 as KGHSH and CDR2 as LQKENI. With 2 bases clipped from V and 3 bases from J, the junction kept 7 bases outside the gene matches. The CDR3 is 16 amino acids.

J is TRBJ2-1 and V is TRBV6-1, with a weak D call TRBD2 (6 bases). V was trimmed by 4 bases and J by 3 bases, leaving 16 bases between them. This CDR3 is built from 16 residues. In germline, CDR1 is MNHNS, CDR2 SASEGT. CDR3 amino acids: CASSVGGGNSYNEQFF. The CDR3 region has the DNA TGTGCCAGCAGTGTGGGTGGGGGGAATAGCTACAATGAGCAGTTCTTC.

CDR3 region: CASTKRGSSYNEQFF. DNA of the CDR3: TGTGCCAGCACGAAAAGGGGTAGCTCCTACAATGAGCAGTTCTTC. This rearrangement joins TRBV7-2 to TRBJ2-1; tentatively, D is TRBD1 (5 bases). The V and J ends lost 7 bases and 0 bases respectively, with 13 bases between them. Germline CDR1 and CDR2: SGHTA and FQGNSA. The CDR3 covers 15 residues.

This clone came up many times. The V and J genes are TRBV30 and TRBJ2-6; D gene ambiguous. Trimming left V 5 bases short and J 3 bases short, with 8 bases between. The CDR3 consists of 13 residues. Germline CDR1 and CDR2: GTSNPN and SVGIG (reference sequence). CDR3 sequence reads: CAWSSSGANVLTF. The CDR3 region has the DNA TGTGCCTGGTCTAGTAGTGGGGCCAACGTCCTGACTTTC.

This rearrangement joins TRBV7-9 to TRBJ2-7; 7 nucleotides agree with TRBD2. The junction had 6 bases not matched to a gene; V was cut back by 1 base and J by 0 bases. Germline lookup yields CDR1 SEHNR and CDR2 FQNEAQ (reference sequence). This CDR3 contains 16 residues. The CDR3 bases are TGTGCCAGCAGCTTAGGTGGGCTAGCGGTCTCCTACGAGCAGTACTTC. Translated: CASSLGGLAVSYEQYF.

The chain links TRBV19 to TRBJ1-1, with D maybe TRBD1 (6 bases). In germline, CDR1 is LNHDA, CDR2 SQIVND (reference sequence). V lost 10 bases and J 7 bases, leaving 16 bases between the germline ends. CDR3 length: 12 residues. CDR3 sequence (DNA): TGTGCCACCCGAGGGGGACACCGTGAAGCTTTCTTT. Translating gives CATRGGHREAFF. The full variable domain, completed using reference TRBV19 and TRBJ1-1, is DGGITQSPKYLFRKEGQNVTLSCEQNLNHDAMYWYRQDPGQGLRLIYYSQIVNDFQKGDIAEGYSVSREKKESFPLTVTSAQKNPTAFYLCATRGGHREAFFGQGTRLTVV.

The chain combines TRBV5-6 with TRBJ2-7, with 7 bases that match TRBD1. Germline trimming cut 0 bases from V and 4 bases from J; bases unmatched to any gene: 13. The CDR3 length is 17 residues. Germline CDR1 SGHDT, CDR2 YYEEEE. The CDR3 DNA reads TGTGCCAGCAGCTTGGTCCGACAGGGTTTAAGGGGTTACGAGCAGTACTTC. Amino acids: CASSLVRQGLRGYEQYF.

The chain couples TRBV9 to TRBJ2-3; 7 bases fit TRBD2. Trimming took 6 bases from V and 4 from J; bases not matched to a gene: 14. CDR1 is SGDLS and CDR2 is YYNGEE in the germline V gene. The length of the CDR3 is 16 residues. CDR3 protein: CASTPIGRAHADTQYF. Written as DNA, the CDR3 is TGTGCCAGCACCCCGATTGGGAGGGCCCACGCAGATACGCAGTATTTT.

The chain links TRBV2 to TRBJ2-1; possible D gene TRBD2, 6 bases. This CDR3 comprises 14 residues. V lost 6 bases, J lost 7 bases, and 16 bases lay in between. CDR1 and CDR2 from the germline V gene are SNHLY and FYNNEI. This CDR3 reads CASSGAGTRNEQFF. The CDR3 region has the DNA TGTGCCAGCAGCGGGGCCGGGACTCGAAATGAGCAGTTCTTC.

The J gene is TRBJ1-5, the V gene TRBV2; TRBD1 matches 7 bases. Per germline, CDR1 SNHLY and CDR2 FYNNEI. The CDR3 contains 16 residues. V shed 4 bases, J shed 5 bases, and the junction held 11 bases outside the gene matches. CDR3: CASSAVQGSVDQPQHF. CDR3 nucleotide sequence: TGTGCCAGCAGTGCCGTACAGGGGTCCGTGGATCAGCCCCAGCATTTT.

The V and J genes are TRBV19 and TRBJ1-2; 9 bases are shared with TRBD1. The junction had 4 bases not matched to a gene; V was cut back by 8 bases and J by 6 bases. CDR3 length: 12 residues. Germline V lookup: CDR1 LNHDA, CDR2 SQIVND (reference sequence). CDR3 DNA sequence: TGTGCCAGTGGGGACAGGGCTGATGGCTACACCTTC. It is translated as CASGDRADGYTF.

The chain uses TRBV21-1 and TRBJ2-5; the table's D gene call, TRBD2, was not cross checked with the DNA. TRBV21-1 has pseudogene status. The CDR3 consists of 14 residues. The CDR3 DNA follows: TGTGCCAGCACCTGGCGGAGGGCCCAAGAGACCCAGTACTTC. Protein sequence: CASTWRRAQETQYF.

This clone was recorded once. V and J are TRBV4-1 and TRBJ2-1; 8 positions agree with TRBD2. Germline assignment: CDR1 MGHRA and CDR2 YSYEKL. V lost 0 bases to trimming and J lost 2 bases; unmatched junction nucleotides: 6. The length of the CDR3 is 17 residues. This CDR3 reads CASSQDPGGHAYNEQFF. The CDR3 bases are TGCGCCAGCAGCCAAGATCCGGGAGGGCACGCCTACAATGAGCAGTTCTTC.

The chain's CDR3 is CASSAWDSHNQPQHF. In DNA form, the CDR3 reads TGTGCCAGTAGTGCTTGGGACAGCCACAATCAGCCCCAGCATTTT. V gene TRBV19 combines with J gene TRBJ1-5; the match to TRBD1 covers 7 bases. From germline, CDR1 is LNHDA and CDR2 SQIVND (reference sequence). This CDR3 has 15 residues. V lost 5 bases and J lost 3; bases outside the gene matches: 7.